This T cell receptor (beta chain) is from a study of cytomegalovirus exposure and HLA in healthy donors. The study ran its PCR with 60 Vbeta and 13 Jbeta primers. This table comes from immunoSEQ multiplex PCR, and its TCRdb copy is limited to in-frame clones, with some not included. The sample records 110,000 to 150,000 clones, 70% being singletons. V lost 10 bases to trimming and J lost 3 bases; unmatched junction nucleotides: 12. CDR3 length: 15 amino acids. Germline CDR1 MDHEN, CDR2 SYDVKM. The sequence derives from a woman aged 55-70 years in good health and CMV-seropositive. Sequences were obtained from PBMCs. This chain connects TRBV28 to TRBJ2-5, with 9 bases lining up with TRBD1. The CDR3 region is CAITQEQGAKETQYF. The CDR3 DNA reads TGTGCCATTACCCAGGAACAGGGGGCGAAAGAGACCCAGTACTTC.